This T cell receptor beta chain was found in a study of shared clonotypes between healthy human individuals. Study overall: Three plates were used per donor for CD4 naive, three for CD4 memory, two for CD8 naive and one for CD8 memory.

Genomic DNA of every subset was divided equally among multiple immunoSEQ plates. Profiled with immunoSEQ multiplex PCR; TCRdb holds only in-frame clones, not every one. The table includes hundreds of thousands of clones, about 91% detected once. The CDR3 totals 14 residues. Germline V gene data show CDR1 as MNHEY and CDR2 as SMNVEV (reference sequence). The junction had 3 bases not matched to a gene; V was cut back by 0 bases and J by 5 bases. Findings of the study overall: Having only a few donors restricted how much genetic and exposure-history diversity was captured. How much donors shared clonotypes was expected to be affected by sequencing depth.

Naive CD8 cells lacked CD45RO and underwent positive selection for CCR7, leaving out terminally differentiated effector memory CD45RA+ cells. To note about this clone: Antigen: not known. This sample also contains other DNA sequences that code for the same CDR3.

J is TRBJ1-1 and V is TRBV27, with 7 positions matching TRBD1. Material: naive CD8+ T cells sorted from blood. This TCR was sampled from a man aged 25-45 years in good health. The CDR3 spells CASSLSRGRTEAFF. Written as DNA, the CDR3 is TGTGCCAGCAGTTTATCCAGGGGGAGAACTGAAGCTTTCTTT.